The clone carrying this T cell receptor (beta chain) was recorded once. No antigen is known for it. The data belong to a study of graft-versus-host responses after intestinal transplantation. Findings and caveats of the study: Recipient marrow contained GvH clones, some of which appeared first in ileum or blood. Among circulating GvH clones, peak levels were associated with early post-transplant declines in HvG clones.

The CDR3 sequence is 14 residues long. Trimming removed 6 bases from V and 0 bases from J, with 10 bases in between. Germline assignment: CDR1 WNHNN and CDR2 SYGVQD (reference sequence). Repertoires were generated with immunoSEQ multiplex PCR, while TCRdb's copy carries only in-frame clones and drops some. This sample yields fewer than 150,000 clones, of which approximately 90% are seen a single time; roughly 0.15% belongs to the top ten. This chain uses TRBV10-1 with TRBJ2-3; perhaps D is TRBD1 or TRBD2 (5 bases each). The receptor was isolated from a human donor who received an intestinal transplant. The source was unstimulated CD4+ T cells sorted from spleen or lymph node cells, collected before intestinal transplant. CDR3 loop: CASSRDQSTDTQYF. CDR3 nucleotide sequence: TGCGCCAGCAGCCGGGACCAGAGCACAGATACGCAGTATTTT.